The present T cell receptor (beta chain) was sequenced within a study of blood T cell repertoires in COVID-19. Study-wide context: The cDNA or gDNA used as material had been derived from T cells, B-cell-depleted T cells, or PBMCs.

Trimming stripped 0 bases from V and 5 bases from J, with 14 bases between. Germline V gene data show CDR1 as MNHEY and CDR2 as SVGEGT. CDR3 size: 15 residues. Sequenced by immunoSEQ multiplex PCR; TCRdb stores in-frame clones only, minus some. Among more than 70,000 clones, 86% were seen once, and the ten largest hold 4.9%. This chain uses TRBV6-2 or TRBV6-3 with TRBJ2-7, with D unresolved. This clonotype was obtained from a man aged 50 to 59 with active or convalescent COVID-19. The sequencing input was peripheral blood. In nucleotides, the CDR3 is TGTGCCAGCAGTTACTCTTGGGCCCCAGGCGACGAGCAGTACTTC. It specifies CASSYSWAPGDEQYF.